One sample yielded the 22 T cell receptor beta chains listed below, sequenced in a study of technical replicates of blood from several donors. Measured with immunoSEQ multiplex PCR; TCRdb has only the in-frame clones, and not every one. The data contain roughly 87,000 clones, roughly 94% of them singletons. The sample consisted of T cells isolated from PBMCs. Every receptor here comes from a human donor in good health.

The chain links TRBV10-3 to TRBJ2-7, with 10 bases fitting TRBD1. The CDR3 runs 14 residues. The ends lost 3 bases at V and 5 bases at J; junction bases unmatched: 4. The germline V gene has CDR1 ENHRY and CDR2 SYGVKD. CDR3 bases: TGTGCCATCAGTGATGGGACAGGGGTAGACGAGCAGTACTTC. Translation gives CAISDGTGVDEQYF.

The rearrangement joins TRBV5-1 to TRBJ2-3, with 10 nucleotides matching TRBD1. Germline lookup yields CDR1 SGHRS and CDR2 YFSETQ. CDR3 length: 17 amino acids. V lost 3 bases, J lost 5 bases, and 12 bases stayed unmatched. The CDR3 reads CASSYIPGQGTRDTQYF. The CDR3 DNA sequence: TGCGCCAGCAGCTATATTCCGGGACAGGGGACACGAGATACGCAGTATTTT.

V usage is TRBV2 and J usage is TRBJ1-2, with a weak D call TRBD1 (6 bases). V lost 3 bases, J lost 14 bases, and 13 bases lay in between. The CDR3 contains 11 residues. Germline values: CDR1 SNHLY, CDR2 FYNNEI. CDR3 loop: CASSEDSSKTF. CDR3 coding DNA: TGTGCCAGCAGTGAGGACAGCTCCAAAACCTTC. The entire variable domain, with the rest obtained from reference TRBV2 and TRBJ1-2, is as follows: EPEVTQTPSHQVTQMGQEVILRCVPISNHLYFYWYRQILGQKVEFLVSFYNNEISEKSEIFDDQFSVERPDGSNFTLKIRSTKLEDSAMYFCASSEDSSKTFGSGTRLTVV.

In its sample, this clone was seen a few times. The V call is TRBV5-1, the J call TRBJ2-2; 11 nucleotides align to TRBD2. The germline V gene encodes CDR1 SGHRS and CDR2 YFSETQ. V lost 4 bases, J lost 3 bases, and 5 bases stayed unmatched. The CDR3 is 16 residues long. The CDR3 spells CASSILAGGDTGELFF. The CDR3 bases are TGCGCCAGCAGCATCCTAGCGGGGGGTGACACCGGGGAGCTGTTTTTT.

This chain connects TRBV7-9 to TRBJ2-1; 10 bases align to TRBD2. J gave up 9 bases and V 2 bases, and 7 bases lay outside the gene matches. Germline lookup yields CDR1 SEHNR and CDR2 FQNEAQ (reference sequence). This CDR3 has 15 amino acids. The CDR3 coding sequence is TGTGCCAGCAGCTTAAGGCTAGCGGGAGAAATTGAGCAGTTCTTC. This encodes CASSLRLAGEIEQFF.

The CDR3 sequence: CASSSLAGGPGELFF. CDR3 nucleotide sequence: TGTGCCAGCAGCTCACTAGCGGGGGGTCCCGGGGAGCTGTTTTTT. The V gene is TRBV7-9, the J gene TRBJ2-2; 12 nucleotides agree with TRBD2. Germline CDR1 and CDR2: SEHNR and FQNEAQ (reference sequence). Trimming cost V 4 bases and J 6 bases; bases outside gene matches: 3. CDR3 length: 15 residues. The complete variable domain, with remaining parts taken from reference TRBV7-9 and TRBJ2-2, reads DTGVSQNPRHKITKRGQNVTFRCDPISEHNRLYWYRQTLGQGPEFLTYFQNEAQLEKSRLLSDRFSAERPKGSFSTLEIQRTEQGDSAMYLCASSSLAGGPGELFFGEGSRLTVL.

The chain has TRBV28 and TRBJ2-7; the D gene is possibly TRBD2 (5 bases). Germline CDR1 and CDR2: MDHEN and SYDVKM. The CDR3 spans 15 residues. V was cut by 6 bases and J by 2 bases, with 17 bases left in between. The CDR3 DNA sequence: TGTGCCAGCAGAGTGGACTTTTCCTCTACCTACGAGCAGTACTTC. This encodes CASRVDFSSTYEQYF.

This clone appeared once. The rearrangement uses TRBV5-1 and TRBJ1-1; possibly TRBD1 for D (5 bases). Per germline, CDR1 SGHRS and CDR2 YFSETQ. V lost 0 bases, J lost 1 base, and 10 bases lay in between. The CDR3 has 15 amino acids. The CDR3 DNA follows: TGCGCCAGCAGCTTGGGGGGACTGCCGAACACTGAAGCTTTCTTT. Protein: CASSLGGLPNTEAFF.

This chain uses TRBV19 with TRBJ2-2; possible D gene TRBD1, 5 bases. This CDR3 contains 13 residues. From germline, CDR1 is LNHDA and CDR2 SQIVND (reference sequence). The V end was cut by 2 bases, the J end by 8 bases, with 9 bases between. The CDR3 DNA follows: TGTGCCAGTAGTATACGTCAGGGAGGGGAGCTGTTTTTT. Translating it yields CASSIRQGGELFF.

The chain carries TRBV29-1 and TRBJ1-1; a possible D gene is TRBD1 (6 bases). There are 12 residues in the CDR3. Trimming took 7 bases from V and 5 from J, leaving 14 bases between them. Germline values: CDR1 SQVTM, CDR2 ANQGSEA. CDR3 amino acids: CSAFRGGTEAFF. Here the CDR3 DNA reads TGCAGCGCCTTCAGAGGGGGAACTGAAGCTTTCTTT.

This clone was counted once. The chain couples TRBV7-9 to TRBJ2-3; tentatively, D is TRBD1 (6 bases). The CDR3 has 15 residues. Per germline, CDR1 SEHNR and CDR2 FQNEAQ (reference sequence). The V and J ends lost 4 bases and 4 bases respectively, with 15 bases between them. The DNA for the CDR3 is TGTGCCAGCAGCTCCCCGGGGCAGGGGTCAGATACGCAGTATTTT. Amino acid sequence: CASSSPGQGSDTQYF.

This chain joins TRBV5-1 and TRBJ2-3; the match to TRBD2 covers 14 bases. CDR3 size: 15 residues. Per germline, CDR1 SGHRS and CDR2 YFSETQ. Germline trimming cut 6 bases from V and 5 bases from J; bases unmatched to any gene: 5. The CDR3 bases are TGCGCCAGCAAGGGACTAGCGGGGGCGAGAGATACGCAGTATTTT. It specifies CASKGLAGARDTQYF.

The chain combines TRBV6-6 with TRBJ1-5, with 10 nucleotides matching TRBD1. V trimming: 6 bases; J trimming: 7 bases; junction bases outside the gene matches: 6. The CDR3 consists of 14 residues. Per the germline V gene, CDR1 is MNHNY and CDR2 is SVGAGI (reference sequence). The CDR3 region is CASRRTGGEQPQHF. As DNA, the CDR3 is TGTGCCAGCAGACGGACAGGGGGAGAGCAGCCCCAGCATTTT.

The V call is TRBV28, the J call TRBJ1-5; the D gene is possibly TRBD1 (6 bases). Germline CDR1 MDHEN, CDR2 SYDVKM. The length of the CDR3 is 16 residues. V lost 0 bases to trimming and J lost 1 base, with 10 bases between them. The DNA for the CDR3 is TGTGCCAGCAGTTTATGGGGGGGGACAAGCAATCAGCCCCAGCATTTT. Its protein is CASSLWGGTSNQPQHF.

The chain links TRBV28 to TRBJ2-7; D possibly corresponds to TRBD2 (6 bases). Germline loops: CDR1 MDHEN, CDR2 SYDVKM. The length of the CDR3 is 16 residues. The V gene lost 5 bases and the J gene lost 1 base, with 18 bases spanning the gap. The CDR3 DNA reads TGTGCCAGCAGTGTTATCCGGGGGATTGGGTCCTACGAGCAGTACTTC. It specifies CASSVIRGIGSYEQYF.

The chain links TRBV5-6 to TRBJ1-1; D not certain. CDR1 and CDR2 from the germline V gene are SGHDT and YYEEEE. V was trimmed by 5 bases and J by 0 bases, leaving 5 bases between them. This CDR3 comprises 12 residues. CDR3 in amino acids: CASSLLNTEAFF. As DNA, the CDR3 is TGTGCCAGCAGTTTATTGAACACTGAAGCTTTCTTT.

The J gene is TRBJ2-5, the V gene TRBV30; 14 nucleotides agree with TRBD2. The CDR3 totals 15 residues. Germline V CDR1 and CDR2: GTSNPN, SVGIG (reference sequence). The V gene end was trimmed by 3 bases and the J gene end by 4 bases; junction bases not matched to a gene: 4. The CDR3 bases are TGTGCCTGGAGCGCGACTAGCGGGGGGGTAGAGACCCAGTACTTC. Translation gives CAWSATSGGVETQYF.

This clone was recorded only once. The V and J genes are TRBV29-1 and TRBJ1-5; the D is unclear. Trimming took off 8 bases at V and 6 bases at J, with 23 bases between the two ends. This CDR3 contains 15 residues. Germline V gives CDR1 SQVTM, CDR2 ANQGSEA. In DNA, the CDR3 is TGCAGCATACGCCTGTCGGGAAACAAGGGTCAGCCCCAGCATTTT. Translation gives CSIRLSGNKGQPQHF.

The chain joins TRBV6-5 to TRBJ1-3, with TRBD1 as a possible D gene (6 bases). CDR1 and CDR2 (germline): MNHEY, SVGAGI. The CDR3 consists of 15 residues. V lost 10 bases and J lost 0, with 16 bases in between. The CDR3 DNA reads TGTGCCACAAAGACAGGAACGCACTCTGGAAACACCATATATTTT. As protein: CATKTGTHSGNTIYF.

V usage is TRBV9 and J usage is TRBJ1-1; weak D call: TRBD1 (6 bases). Germline assignment: CDR1 SGDLS and CDR2 YYNGEE. V was cut by 1 base and J by 12 bases, with 16 bases left in between. This CDR3 is 13 amino acids long. CDR3 residues: CASSVLDHRETFF. CDR3 bases: TGTGCCAGCAGCGTATTGGACCACAGGGAAACTTTCTTT.

V usage is TRBV4-1 and J usage is TRBJ2-7, with 13 bases identical to TRBD2. Germline values: CDR1 MGHRA, CDR2 YSYEKL. The V segment lost 3 bases and the J segment 6 bases; nucleotides outside the gene matches: 5. The CDR3 loop spans 15 amino acids. The CDR3 DNA follows: TGCGCCAGCAGCCAGGGGACTAGCGGGAAGGGCGAGCAGTACTTC. Protein sequence: CASSQGTSGKGEQYF.

This clone was counted once. The chain joins TRBV27 to TRBJ2-7, with a possible D match to TRBD1 (5 bases). V dropped 7 bases and J dropped 2 bases, with 15 bases sitting between them. Germline-derived CDR1 and CDR2 are MNHEY and SMNVEV (reference sequence). The CDR3 covers 14 residues. The CDR3 region is CASKKGIVTYEQYF. DNA of the CDR3: TGTGCCAGCAAGAAGGGGATTGTTACCTACGAGCAGTACTTC.